This T cell receptor beta chain was sequenced for a study of Ad26.COV2.S vaccination and SARS-CoV-2 variants. Study as a whole: Once or twice, 56 days apart, Ad26.COV2.S was delivered intramuscularly. Study-wide results and limits: Reportedly, spike-specific CD8+ and CD4+ T cell responses achieved substantial breadth once vaccination had taken place. Researchers cautioned that TCR breadth and depth analyses may have underestimated total T cell responses.

Libraries were prepared by immunoSEQ multiplex PCR; TCRdb keeps only in-frame clonotypes and omits some of them. The table lists 350,000 to 500,000 clones, about 90% of them singletons. Treatment described: some 20 received Ad26.COV2.S at low or high dose, single or two shots; 5 received placebo; per-sample allocation not given. Day 63 after the first vaccine or placebo injection was the time point for sampling. From germline, CDR1 is SGHAT and CDR2 FQDESV (reference sequence). V was clipped by 2 bases and J by 9 bases, with 14 bases between them. The CDR3 extends over 13 amino acids. As for this clone: The antigen remains undetermined.

J is TRBJ2-7 and V is TRBV11-1; D is unresolved. Sequenced here: peripheral blood, sampled in a trial of Ad26.COV2.S vaccine versus placebo. This clonotype was sampled from a person between 18 and 65 years old who received the Ad26.COV2.S COVID-19 vaccine or a placebo. The CDR3 sequence is CASSLNFGSPQYF. CDR3 DNA: TGTGCCAGCAGCTTAAACTTCGGGTCCCCGCAGTACTTC. Complete variable domain (other parts from reference TRBV11-1 and TRBJ2-7): EAEVAQSPRYKITEKSQAVAFWCDPISGHATLYWYRQILGQGPELLVQFQDESVVDDSQLPKDRFSAERLKGVDSTLKIQPAELGDSAMYLCASSLNFGSPQYFGPGTRLTVT.